The 5 T cell receptor beta chains in this list originate from one sample, sequenced in a study of T cell clonality in common variable immunodeficiency (dated by TCRdb to about 2015). The library relied on the immunoSEQ multiplex PCR assay. In TCRdb, the immuneACCESS table is reduced to in-frame sequences with V and J assigned. These tables do not hold every clone; where another copy was compared, an unresolved V gene accounts for under half, and the others remain unexplained. This sample has more than 35,000 clones, none of them a singleton. The ten largest clonotypes hold more than 2.5% of the sample. The specimen was peripheral blood mononuclear cells. The receptors shown here come from a person aged 18 to 69 in good health.

Turning to this clone: With the read ending 3 residues before the CDR3 end, the germline J gene is used to fill in that end. The chain combines TRBV18 with TRBJ1-3; D ambiguous. The germline CDR1 and CDR2 sequences are KGHSH and LQKENI. This CDR3 contains 15 residues. V was cut by 1 base and J by 1 base, with 8 bases left in between. Partial CDR3 DNA: TGTGCCAGCTCACCACGATCAGTATCTGGAAACACC. Its translation: CASSPRSVSGNT. From start to end, the CDR3 is CASSPRSVSGNTIYF.

This clone appeared many times. The CDR3 goes on 3 residues after the read ends, and that part is filled in from the germline J gene. V usage is TRBV30 and J usage is TRBJ2-1, with 8 bases aligning to TRBD2. The CDR3 extends over 14 amino acids. The trim removed 4 bases at V and 9 bases at J, leaving 11 bases unmatched. Per germline, CDR1 GTSNPN and CDR2 SVGIG (reference sequence). CDR3 in amino acids: CAWNSGTRQSEQFF. Partial CDR3 DNA: TGTGCCTGGAATTCCGGGACTAGGCAAAGTGAG.

The sample holds many counts of this clone. The missing CDR3 end, 3 residues past where the read stops, is filled in from the germline J gene. The V and J genes are TRBV14 and TRBJ2-2; no firm D call. Germline CDR1 SGHDN, CDR2 FVKESK. V was pared by 1 base and J by 4 bases, with 7 bases between. The length of the CDR3 is 14 residues. Here the CDR3 reads CASSQVRATGELFF. The sequenced CDR3 bases are TGTGCCAGCAGCCAAGTAAGGGCCACCGGGGAG.

This clone was recorded many times. The read ends 3 residues before the CDR3 terminus; that terminus is restored from the germline J gene. The chain uses TRBV5-1 and TRBJ2-5, with D possibly TRBD1 on 5 matching bases. Germline V gene data show CDR1 as SGHRS and CDR2 as YFSETQ. The length of the CDR3 is 18 residues. Deletions cut 0 bases from V and 1 base from J, with 19 bases between. The sequenced part of the CDR3 DNA is TGCGCCAGCAGCTTGGGTCGGCAGGGCAGGTCCCCCCAAGAGACC. It yields the protein CASSLGRQGRSPQET. The CDR3, in full, reads CASSLGRQGRSPQETQYF.

This clone was recorded many times. The read ends 3 residues early relative to the CDR3; the germline J gene fills the gap. This chain joins TRBV4-2 and TRBJ2-5, with D unresolved. The germline V gene has CDR1 LGHNA and CDR2 YNFKEQ. CDR3 length: 16 amino acids. Trimming stripped 4 bases from V and 0 bases from J, with 15 bases between. The CDR3 here is CASSPNPQVNQETQYF. The DNA read from the CDR3 is TGTGCCAGCAGCCCCAACCCACAAGTGAACCAAGAGACC.